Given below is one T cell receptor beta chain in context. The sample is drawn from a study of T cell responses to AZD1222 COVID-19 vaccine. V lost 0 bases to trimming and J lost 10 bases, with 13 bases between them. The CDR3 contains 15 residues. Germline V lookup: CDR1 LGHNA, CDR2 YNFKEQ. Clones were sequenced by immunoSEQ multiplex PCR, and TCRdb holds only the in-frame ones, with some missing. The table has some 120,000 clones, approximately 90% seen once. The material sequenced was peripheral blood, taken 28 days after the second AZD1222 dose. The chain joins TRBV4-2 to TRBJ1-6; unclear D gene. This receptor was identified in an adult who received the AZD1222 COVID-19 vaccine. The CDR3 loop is CASSQDGGRDSPLHF. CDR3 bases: TGTGCCAGCAGCCAAGATGGAGGGCGAGACTCACCCCTCCACTTT.